This T cell receptor beta chain came from a study of neurological immune-mediated disorders. One entry per CDR3 protein results from TCRdb running MiXCR on the 5' RACE reads. The table has approximately 100,000 distinct CDR3 sequences, around 3.3% seen once. This clonotype has at least ten counts. The CDR3 contains 16 residues. Trimming cost V 5 bases and J 4 bases; bases outside gene matches: 6. This TCR was recovered from a young woman with multiple sclerosis. The V call is TRBV12-3 or TRBV12-4, the J call TRBJ2-7, with TRBD2 matching over 15 bases. Sequenced sample: PBMCs. The CDR3 spells CASSAGLAGGRYEQYF. CDR3 nucleotide sequence: TGTGCCAGCAGTGCGGGACTAGCGGGAGGAAGGTACGAGCAGTACTTC.